The clone carrying this TCR beta chain appeared a single time. These data are taken from a study of blood T cell repertoires in COVID-19. Study in general: Sources were T cells, B-cell-depleted T cells, or PBMCs; the material itself was cDNA or gDNA.

The data were produced by immunoSEQ multiplex PCR, yet TCRdb's version contains in-frame clones alone and is incomplete. Of about 270,000 clones in the sample, 88% were seen once. CDR1 and CDR2 from the germline V gene are SGHAT and FQNNGV. This CDR3 has 17 residues. The germline V and J ends were trimmed by 0 bases and 4 bases, with 15 bases remaining between them. The origin of this receptor is a man aged 55 to 70 who had recovered from COVID-19. The rearrangement joins TRBV11-2 to TRBJ1-4; no reliable D call. Specimen: peripheral blood. The CDR3 loop is CASSLETTPRGNEKLFF. The DNA for the CDR3 is TGTGCCAGCAGCTTAGAGACCACCCCTCGGGGTAATGAAAAACTGTTTTTT.